This paragraph reports one T cell receptor (beta chain). Its antigen is not identified. This sample is part of a study of CD4 T cells in relation to SARS-CoV-2 and coronaviruses. Study-level background: After roughly 11 days of antigen culture, PBMC TCR beta CDR3s were sequenced.

Points from the study as a whole: This crossreactivity analysis covered spike protein alone, no other viral proteins.

Measured with immunoSEQ multiplex PCR; TCRdb has only the in-frame clones, and not every one. Of about 22,000 clones listed, approximately 68% are singletons. The unexposed donors gave CD4+ T cells in about 2010-2018, prior to COVID-19. The cells were cultured for about 10 days before CD4+ T cells were isolated. The CDR3 runs to 12 residues. Deletions cut 6 bases from V and 9 bases from J, with 13 bases between. CDR1 is LGHNT, CDR2 FRNRAP, per germline. Sample: CD4+ T cells from PBMCs, cultured in vitro. This sequence was found in a human donor in good health. The chain carries TRBV12-5 and TRBJ2-3; possibly TRBD2 for D (6 bases). The CDR3 nucleotides are TGTGCTAGTGGGACACTAGCCGCAACGCAGTATTTT. This codes for CASGTLAATQYF.